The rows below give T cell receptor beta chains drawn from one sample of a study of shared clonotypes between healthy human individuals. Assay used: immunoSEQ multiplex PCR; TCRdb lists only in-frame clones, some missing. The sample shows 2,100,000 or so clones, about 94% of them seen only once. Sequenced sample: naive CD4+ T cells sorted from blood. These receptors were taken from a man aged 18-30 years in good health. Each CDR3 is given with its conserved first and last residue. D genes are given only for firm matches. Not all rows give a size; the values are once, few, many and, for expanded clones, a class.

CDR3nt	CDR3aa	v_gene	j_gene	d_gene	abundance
TGTGCCAGCCACCTCCGAGGGGGCGGTTCACCCCTCCACTTT	CASHLRGGGSPLHF	TRBV6-6	TRBJ1-6	TRBD1	NA
TGTGCCAGCAGCCCCCGGGACGGAGGGGGGGCTAGCACAGATACGCAGTATTTT	CASSPRDGGGASTDTQYF	TRBV7-9	TRBJ2-3	NA	NA
TGTGCCAGCACGGGCTCGGGAAGAACAGATACGCAGTATTTT	CASTGSGRTDTQYF	TRBV6-5	TRBJ2-3	NA	NA
TGTGCCAGCTCACCGGTCCCCAGCTCCTACGAGCAGTACTTC	CASSPVPSSYEQYF	TRBV18	TRBJ2-7	NA	once
TGTGCCTGGAGTGTATCGTCAGGACGGGAGCAGTACTTC	CAWSVSSGREQYF	TRBV30	TRBJ2-7	NA	NA
TGTGCCAGCAGCACGGGCGGGGGGGCGTACGAGCAGTACTTC	CASSTGGGAYEQYF	TRBV7-2	TRBJ2-7	TRBD2	NA
TGTGCCTGGAGTACCCGCCACGAGCAGTACTTC	CAWSTRHEQYF	TRBV30	TRBJ2-7	NA	NA
TGCGCCAGCAGTCATTCAGGGGAGGAATACATTCAGTACTTC	CASSHSGEEYIQYF	TRBV5-1	TRBJ2-4	NA	NA
TGTGCCAGCAGCTCCGCGCTCGAGGGGGGTGAGCAGTACTTC	CASSSALEGGEQYF	TRBV7-9	TRBJ2-7	NA	NA
TGTGCCAGCAGCACTCGGACAGGGCAAGTGGCTGGAAACACCATATATTTT	CASSTRTGQVAGNTIYF	TRBV9	TRBJ1-3	TRBD1	NA
TGTGCCAGCAGCTTAGGAGCACCGTACTCTGGAAACACCATATATTTT	CASSLGAPYSGNTIYF	TRBV7-2	TRBJ1-3	NA	NA
TGTGCCAGCAGTTTATCAGGTCCGAGTGAAGCTTTCTTT	CASSLSGPSEAFF	TRBV27	TRBJ1-1	NA	NA
TGTGCCAGCAGTGAAACAGGGGCGAATAATTCACCCCTCCACTTT	CASSETGANNSPLHF	TRBV25-1	TRBJ1-6	TRBD1	NA
TGTGCCAGTGGACCTAGCGGGGGGACCTACGAGCAGTACTTC	CASGPSGGTYEQYF	TRBV19	TRBJ2-7	TRBD2	NA
TGTGCCAGCAGCGGGAAGACTAGCGGAAGCTCCTACAATGAGCAGTTCTTC	CASSGKTSGSSYNEQFF	TRBV9	TRBJ2-1	TRBD2	NA
TGTGCCATCAGTGAGTCGACCAGGGGTGACGAGCAGTACTTC	CAISESTRGDEQYF	TRBV10-3	TRBJ2-7	NA	NA
TGCAGTGCTAGATCCGGTCGTGGCTACACCTTC	CSARSGRGYTF	TRBV20-1	TRBJ1-2	NA	NA
TGTGCCAGTAAGGGGACTAGCGCTGGCGAGCAGTACTTC	CASKGTSAGEQYF	TRBV19	TRBJ2-7	TRBD2	NA
TGTGCCAGCAGTTTAGACCTGACAGGAACCTACGAGCAGTACTTC	CASSLDLTGTYEQYF	TRBV27	TRBJ2-7	NA	once
TGTGCCAGCAGTGCCAGGACTAGCGGACCCTACGAGCAGTACTTC	CASSARTSGPYEQYF	TRBV6-5	TRBJ2-7	TRBD2	NA
TGTGCCAGCAGCTTAGTGGCGGGCAGCTATGGCTACACCTTC	CASSLVAGSYGYTF	TRBV7-2	TRBJ1-2	NA	NA
TGTGCCAGCAGCCCCACGTGGGGGCTGGGGTATGGCTACACCTTC	CASSPTWGLGYGYTF	TRBV9	TRBJ1-2	NA	NA
TGTGCCAGTAGTATCGCGCGGACAGGTTCCTATGGCTACACCTTC	CASSIARTGSYGYTF	TRBV19	TRBJ1-2	TRBD1	NA
TGTGCCAGCGGGACGGACGGATACGAGCAGTACTTC	CASGTDGYEQYF	TRBV2	TRBJ2-7	NA	NA
TGTGCCAGCAGCTTAGACAGGTTGACCTACGAGCAGTACTTC	CASSLDRLTYEQYF	TRBV11-2	TRBJ2-7	NA	NA